This TCR beta chain was sequenced during a study of response to subunit inactivated influenza vaccine. This CDR3 is built from 13 residues. With 5 bases removed from V and 7 bases from J, the gap between germline ends came to 14 bases. Germline V gene sequence: CDR1 MDHEN, CDR2 SYDVKM. General study findings and limits: A suggestion made by the authors is that each seasonal influenza vaccination recruits few new T cells.

One entry per CDR3 protein results from TCRdb running MiXCR on the RT-PCR reads. The table records about 800,000 distinct CDR3 sequences, approximately 22% of them present only once. As to this clonotype: Its matching antigen is unknown.

The sequence came from a man aged 50 or older who received an inactivated influenza vaccine. Sequencing used PBMCs from blood, obtained 4 to 6 days after vaccination. This chain connects TRBV28 to TRBJ1-1; D may be TRBD1 (6 bases). Written as DNA, the CDR3 is TGTGCCAGCAGTCTTACAGGGTGGAGTGAAGCTTTCTTT. Translation gives CASSLTGWSEAFF.